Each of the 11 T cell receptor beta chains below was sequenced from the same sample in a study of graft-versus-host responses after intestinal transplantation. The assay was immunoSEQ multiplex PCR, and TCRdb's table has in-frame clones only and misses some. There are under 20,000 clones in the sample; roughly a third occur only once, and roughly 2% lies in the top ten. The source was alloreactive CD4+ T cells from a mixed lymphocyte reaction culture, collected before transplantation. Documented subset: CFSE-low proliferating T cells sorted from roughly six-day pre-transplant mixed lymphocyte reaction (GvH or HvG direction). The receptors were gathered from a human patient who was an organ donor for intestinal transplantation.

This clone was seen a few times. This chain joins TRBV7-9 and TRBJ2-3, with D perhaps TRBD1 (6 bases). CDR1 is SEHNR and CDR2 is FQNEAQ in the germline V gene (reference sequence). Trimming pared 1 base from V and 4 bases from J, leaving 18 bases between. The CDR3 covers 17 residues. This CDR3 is CASSLVGFDRSPDTQYF. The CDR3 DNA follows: TGTGCCAGCAGCTTAGTAGGGTTCGACAGGTCCCCAGATACGCAGTATTTT.

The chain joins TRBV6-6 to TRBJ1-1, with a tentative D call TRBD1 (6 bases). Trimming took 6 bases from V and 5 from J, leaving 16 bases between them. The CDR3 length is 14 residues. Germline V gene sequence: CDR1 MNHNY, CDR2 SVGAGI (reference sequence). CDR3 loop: CASSQSGGRTEAFF. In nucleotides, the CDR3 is TGTGCCAGCAGCCAGTCGGGGGGCAGGACTGAAGCTTTCTTT.

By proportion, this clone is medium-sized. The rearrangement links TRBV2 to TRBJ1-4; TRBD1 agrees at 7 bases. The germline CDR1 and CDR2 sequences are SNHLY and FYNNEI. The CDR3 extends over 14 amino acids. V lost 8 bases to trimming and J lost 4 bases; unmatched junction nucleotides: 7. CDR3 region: CASARDSFNEKLFF. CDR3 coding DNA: TGTGCCAGCGCCAGGGACAGCTTTAATGAAAAACTGTTTTTT.

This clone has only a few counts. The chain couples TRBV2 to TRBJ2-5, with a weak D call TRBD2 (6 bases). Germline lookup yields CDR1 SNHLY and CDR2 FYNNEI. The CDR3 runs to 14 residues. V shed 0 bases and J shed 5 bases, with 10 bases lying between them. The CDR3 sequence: CASSEASRGETQYF. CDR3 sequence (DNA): TGTGCCAGCAGTGAAGCGTCCCGGGGGGAGACCCAGTACTTC. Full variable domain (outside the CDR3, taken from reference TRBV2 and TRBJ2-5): EPEVTQTPSHQVTQMGQEVILRCVPISNHLYFYWYRQILGQKVEFLVSFYNNEISEKSEIFDDQFSVERPDGSNFTLKIRSTKLEDSAMYFCASSEASRGETQYFGPGTRLLVL.

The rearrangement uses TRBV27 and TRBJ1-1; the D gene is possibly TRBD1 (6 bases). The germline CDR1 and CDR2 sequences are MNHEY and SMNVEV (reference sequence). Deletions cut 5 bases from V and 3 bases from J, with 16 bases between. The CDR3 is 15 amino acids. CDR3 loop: CASSAPGAPHTEAFF. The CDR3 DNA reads TGTGCCAGCAGTGCGCCGGGGGCGCCGCACACTGAAGCTTTCTTT.

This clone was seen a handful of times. CDR3 sequence (DNA): TGTGCCAGCAGCGTAGATGGGGGAAGGGTGACTGAAGCTTTCTTT. Its protein is CASSVDGGRVTEAFF. The genes are TRBV9 and TRBJ1-1; a possible D gene is TRBD1 (5 bases). In germline, CDR1 is SGDLS, CDR2 YYNGEE. V was pared by 0 bases and J by 5 bases, with 14 bases between. The length of the CDR3 is 15 residues.

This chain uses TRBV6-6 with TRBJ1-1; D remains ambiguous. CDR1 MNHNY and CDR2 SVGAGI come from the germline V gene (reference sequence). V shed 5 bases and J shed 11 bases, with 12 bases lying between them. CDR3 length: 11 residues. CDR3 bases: TGTGCCAGCAGTACCCTCTTTCGTGCTTTCTTT. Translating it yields CASSTLFRAFF.

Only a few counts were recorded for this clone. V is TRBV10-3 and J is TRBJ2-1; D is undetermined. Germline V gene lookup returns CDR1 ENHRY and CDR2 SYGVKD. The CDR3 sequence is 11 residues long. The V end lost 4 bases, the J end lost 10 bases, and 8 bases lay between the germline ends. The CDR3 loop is CAISVLAEQFF. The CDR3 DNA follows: TGTGCCATCAGTGTGCTGGCGGAGCAGTTCTTC.

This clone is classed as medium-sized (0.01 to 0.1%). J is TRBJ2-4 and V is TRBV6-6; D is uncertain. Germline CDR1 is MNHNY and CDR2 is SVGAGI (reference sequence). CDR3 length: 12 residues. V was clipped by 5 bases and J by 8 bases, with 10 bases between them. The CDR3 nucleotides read TGTGCCAGCAGTCCTCAGGTAGACATTCAGTACTTC. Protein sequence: CASSPQVDIQYF.

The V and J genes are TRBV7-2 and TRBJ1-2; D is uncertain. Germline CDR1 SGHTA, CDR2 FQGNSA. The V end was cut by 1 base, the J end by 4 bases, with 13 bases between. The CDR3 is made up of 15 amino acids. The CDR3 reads CASSLGTATAYGYTF. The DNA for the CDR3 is TGTGCCAGCAGCTTAGGAACAGCCACTGCCTATGGCTACACCTTC.

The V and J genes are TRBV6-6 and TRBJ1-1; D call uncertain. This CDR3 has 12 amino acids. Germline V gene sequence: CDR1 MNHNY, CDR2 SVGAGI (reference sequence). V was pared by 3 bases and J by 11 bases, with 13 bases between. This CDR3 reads CASSYAVGWAFF. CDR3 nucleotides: TGTGCCAGCAGTTATGCCGTCGGGTGGGCTTTCTTT.